These T cell receptor beta chains were read from a single sample in a study of T cells in localized non-small cell lung cancer. This table comes from immunoSEQ multiplex PCR, and its TCRdb copy is limited to in-frame clones, with some not included. This table has about 33,000 clones, approximately 87% appearing once. The sample in question was peripheral blood, obtained before any cancer treatment. Receptors were obtained from a man aged 35-75 years with stage I lung adenocarcinoma. The CDR3 runs from the conserved cysteine through the conserved F or W. The D gene is left open where the match is weak. Size is omitted from some rows. Given values are once, few, many or a class for expanded clones.

TRBJ2-7	TRBD1	TRBV5-4	NA	CASSLGGGTGAVYEQYF	TGTGCCAGCAGCTTGGGGGGAGGGACAGGGGCAGTATACGAGCAGTACTTC
TRBJ2-1	TRBD2	TRBV15	once	CATSTLAGGVNEQFF	TGTGCCACCAGCACTTTAGCGGGGGGAGTCAATGAGCAGTTCTTC
TRBJ2-7	NA	TRBV9	NA	CASSVGTAAYEQYF	TGTGCCAGCAGCGTAGGTACGGCAGCCTACGAGCAGTACTTC
TRBJ2-1	NA	TRBV5-1	NA	CASSLEGETYNEQFF	TGCGCCAGCAGCTTGGAAGGCGAGACCTACAATGAGCAGTTCTTC
TRBJ2-1	NA	TRBV5-6	once	CASSFLPRTGAGRDEQFF	TGTGCCAGCAGCTTTCTTCCGAGGACAGGGGCCGGGAGGGATGAGCAGTTCTTC
TRBJ2-7	NA	TRBV11-3	NA	CASSSRPAGEQYF	TGTGCCAGCAGCTCCCGGCCTGCGGGGGAGCAGTACTTC
TRBJ2-7	NA	TRBV6-6	once	CASTRGVSYEQYF	TGTGCCAGCACCCGTGGGGTCTCCTACGAGCAGTACTTC
TRBJ1-6	TRBD1	TRBV13	NA	CASSKAQGAGSPLHF	TGTGCCAGCAGCAAGGCCCAGGGGGCCGGTTCACCCCTCCACTTT
TRBJ2-3	TRBD1	TRBV19	NA	CASSHKGQSTDTQYF	TGTGCCAGTAGTCATAAGGGACAGAGCACAGATACGCAGTATTTT
TRBJ2-1	TRBD1	TRBV2	NA	CASSEATGVNEQFF	TGTGCCAGCAGTGAAGCGACAGGGGTGAATGAGCAGTTCTTC
TRBJ1-2	NA	TRBV6-5	NA	CASSINREGGGYTF	TGTGCCAGCAGCATCAACAGGGAAGGGGGGGGCTACACCTTC
TRBJ1-1	TRBD1	TRBV6-6	NA	CASSLDRVTTEAFF	TGTGCCAGCAGTCTTGACAGGGTAACTACTGAAGCTTTCTTT
TRBJ2-5	TRBD1	TRBV27	NA	CASSLWTGQETQYF	TGTGCCAGCAGTCTCTGGACAGGGCAAGAGACCCAGTACTTC
TRBJ1-2	NA	TRBV10-1	NA	CASSGTLDSPFYGYTF	TGCGCCAGCAGTGGAACCCTCGACAGTCCCTTCTATGGCTACACCTTC
TRBJ1-2	TRBD1	TRBV5-5	once	CASSLDRGNYGYTF	TGTGCCAGCAGCCTGGACAGGGGAAACTATGGCTACACCTTC
TRBJ2-3	TRBD2	TRBV5-6	NA	CASSLESAGGAVRDTQYF	TGTGCCAGCAGCTTGGAAAGTGCCGGGGGGGCCGTTAGAGATACGCAGTATTTT
TRBJ2-1	NA	TRBV7-2	once	CASSTGAYNEQFF	TGTGCCAGCAGTACTGGGGCCTACAATGAGCAGTTCTTC
TRBJ2-1	TRBD2	TRBV27	NA	CASAGGGSYNEQFF	TGTGCCAGCGCGGGGGGAGGCTCCTACAATGAGCAGTTCTTC
TRBJ1-3	NA	TRBV19	NA	CASTRTVSSGNTIYF	TGTGCCAGCACTCGGACAGTTTCCTCTGGAAACACCATATATTTT
TRBJ1-6	NA	TRBV6-5	NA	CASKGSPYNSPLHF	TGTGCCTCCAAGGGGAGCCCCTATAATTCACCCCTCCACTTT
TRBJ2-7	TRBD1	TRBV19	few	CASSHLTGGRYEQYF	TGTGCCAGTAGTCACCTGACAGGGGGAAGGTACGAGCAGTACTTC
TRBJ1-5	NA	TRBV4-2	NA	CASSQGGIQASNQPQHF	TGTGCCAGCAGCCAAGGTGGGATACAGGCAAGCAATCAGCCCCAGCATTTT
TRBJ2-7	NA	TRBV14	NA	CASSQAEGGYYEQYF	TGTGCCAGCAGCCAAGCGGAGGGCGGATACTACGAGCAGTACTTC
TRBJ2-1	NA	TRBV4-1	NA	CASRGREYEQFF	TGCGCCAGCAGGGGACGGGAATATGAGCAGTTCTTC
TRBJ1-3	NA	TRBV6-6	NA	CASSGPGITGGNTIYF	TGTGCCAGCAGTGGACCGGGAATAACGGGTGGAAACACCATATATTTT
TRBJ2-5	NA	TRBV20-1	NA	CSARSQETQYF	TGCAGTGCGCGGTCACAAGAGACCCAGTACTTC
TRBJ1-1	NA	TRBV6-5	NA	CASSSDRLNTEAFF	TGTGCCAGCAGTTCGGACCGGCTGAACACTGAAGCTTTCTTT
TRBJ2-1	TRBD2	TRBV2	NA	CASRLAGSSYNEQFF	TGTGCCAGCAGGCTAGCGGGGAGCTCCTACAATGAGCAGTTCTTC
TRBJ1-1	NA	TRBV2	few	CASSEARRAFF	TGTGCCAGCAGTGAAGCCAGGCGAGCTTTCTTT
TRBJ2-1	TRBD1	TRBV5-1	NA	CASSFRQGGNEQFF	TGCGCCAGCAGCTTTCGACAGGGGGGCAATGAGCAGTTCTTC
TRBJ1-2	NA	TRBV19	NA	CASSIAGGYGYTF	TGTGCCAGTAGTATAGCCGGTGGCTATGGCTACACCTTC